These 2 T cell receptor beta chains share one sample of origin, sequenced in a study of breast tumors, draining lymph nodes, adjacent tissues (dated by TCRdb to 2016 to 2017). The axillary draining lymph nodes of breast cancer patients were the source of the lymph node samples. Library preparation employed multiplex PCR. Sequencing relied on an Illumina HiSeq 2000. In TCRdb, the public reads were trimmed at Q25 with fastp and aligned with MiXCR, with productive beta chains retained. Each record represents a unique CDR3 protein, reported with the most common genes and DNA among its rows. This sample lists around 300,000 distinct CDR3 sequences; around 30% were detected once. Of the sample, over 0.95% is held by the ten largest clones. Sequencing was carried out using axillary lymph node tissue. These receptors were taken from a female donor with breast cancer. Some clones in this sample may be carry-over from other donors' samples.

The CDR3 DNA is TGTGCCAGCAGCTTAGCCGGCCGCGCTTTCTTT. Translated: CASSLAGRAFF. This chain links TRBV11-3 with TRBJ1-1, with no clear D. Germline V lookup: CDR1 SGHNT, CDR2 YENEEA. V was clipped by 1 base and J by 11 bases, with 8 bases between them. The CDR3 loop spans 11 amino acids.

The chain couples TRBV7-2 to TRBJ2-3, with 7 bases matching TRBD2. The CDR3 spans 20 residues. Germline values: CDR1 SGHTA, CDR2 FQGNSA. The junction had 19 bases not matched to a gene; V was cut back by 1 base and J by 3 bases. CDR3 loop: CASSLVETSIRVGQTDTQYF. CDR3 DNA sequence: TGTGCCAGCAGCTTAGTGGAGACTAGCATCCGGGTGGGGCAGACAGATACGCAGTATTTT. The complete variable domain, with remaining parts taken from reference TRBV7-2 and TRBJ2-3, reads GAGVSQSPSNKVTEKGKDVELRCDPISGHTALYWYRQSLGQGLEFLIYFQGNSAPDKSGLPSDRFSAERTGGSVSTLTIQRTQQEDSAVYLCASSLVETSIRVGQTDTQYFGPGTRLTVL.